The rows below give T cell receptor beta chains drawn from one sample of a study of T-cell reconstitution after alpha-beta-depleted transplantation in children. TCRdb reprocessed the PCR reads via MiXCR and lists one record per CDR3 protein. The sample holds hundreds of thousands of distinct CDR3 sequences; around 14% are singletons and the top ten take 0.79%. The starting material was PBMCs, obtained before TCRalphabeta/CD19-depleted stem cell transplant. The receptors derive from a girl under 10 years old with congenital amegakaryocytic thrombocytopenia, due to receive a stem cell transplant. Both conserved end residues are trimmed from each CDR3. D genes are given only for firm matches.

>.|TRBV20-1
SDLFLGNEQF
>TRBD2|TRBV20-1
SARAERESSEQF
>.|TRBV4-1
ASSQPRAGKSYGYT
>.|TRBV6-1
ASSHVGFDYGYT
>TRBD1|TRBV7-9
ASSVQQGTGNTIY
>TRBD1|TRBV29-1
SVEDRTGGIGELF
>.|TRBV12-3/TRBV12-4
ASSHWGGGQETQY
>.|TRBV30
AWSIAGNNEQF
>.|TRBV19
ASRRELSSYNEQF
>TRBD2|TRBV5-1
ASPEDGTSLNEQF
>TRBD1|TRBV6-5
ASSLTGADYGYT
>.|TRBV29-1
SVEDRQGGPYEQY
>.|TRBV29-1
STWEGLRTEAF
>.|TRBV6-1
ASSAVTSSGANVLT
>TRBD1|TRBV24-1
ATSKSYGQGGTGELF
>.|TRBV28
ASAPPLERWGQY
>.|TRBV7-9
ASSLGSFNEQF
>TRBD2|TRBV27
ASSLRGAGMTDTQY
>TRBD1|TRBV29-1
SDRGGETQY
>TRBD2|TRBV6-1
ASSPHGLAGIWNEQF
>.|TRBV20-1
SALSGPHNEQY
>.|TRBV10-1
ASSESKRLDNEQF
>TRBD2|TRBV11-2
ASSLGLAGKRADTQY
>.|TRBV5-1
ASSPDPINTGELF
>TRBD1|TRBV5-1
ASSSGTGQEQF
>.|TRBV29-1
SVGQGKDEQY
>.|TRBV7-9
ASSPQGSSYNEQF
>.|TRBV11-2
ASTPEVEYEQY
>.|TRBV18
ASSPGLGQYYEQY
>.|TRBV6-1
ASSELVRAF
>.|TRBV15
ATGSETQY
>.|TRBV10-2
ASSESRQPLETTYEQY
>TRBD2|TRBV10-3
AISPGLAGRQETQY
>.|TRBV20-1
SARRSPGGETQY
>TRBD1|TRBV19
VLWDRDTGELF
>.|TRBV12-3/TRBV12-4
ASSSDRRSQPQH
>.|TRBV29-1
SVSDRYNEQF
>.|TRBV12-3/TRBV12-4
ASSSGANEKLF
>.|TRBV7-3
ASSLTPIPGVEAF
>TRBD2|TRBV20-1
SARVSGRLNEQF